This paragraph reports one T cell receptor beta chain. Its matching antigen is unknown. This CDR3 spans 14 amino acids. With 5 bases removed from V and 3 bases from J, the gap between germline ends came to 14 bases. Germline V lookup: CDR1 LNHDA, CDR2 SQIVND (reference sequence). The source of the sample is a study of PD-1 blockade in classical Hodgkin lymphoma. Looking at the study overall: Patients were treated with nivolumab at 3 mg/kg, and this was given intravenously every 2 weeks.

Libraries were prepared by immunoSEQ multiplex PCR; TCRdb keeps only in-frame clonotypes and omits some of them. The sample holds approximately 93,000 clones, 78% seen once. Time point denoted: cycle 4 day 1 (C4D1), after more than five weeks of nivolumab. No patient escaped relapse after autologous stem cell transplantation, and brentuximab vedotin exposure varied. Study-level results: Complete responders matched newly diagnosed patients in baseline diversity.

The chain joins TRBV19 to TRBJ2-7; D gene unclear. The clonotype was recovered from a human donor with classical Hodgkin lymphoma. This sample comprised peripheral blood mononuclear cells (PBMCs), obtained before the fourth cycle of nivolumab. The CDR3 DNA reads TGTGCCAGTAGTCGGTGGTCTTCAATCTACGAGCAGTACTTC. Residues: CASSRWSSIYEQYF.